What follows describes a single T cell receptor (beta chain). TCRdb's copy holds only in-frame clones and misses some; the assay was immunoSEQ multiplex PCR. The profile shows 100,000 to 150,000 clones, around 80% of them singletons. This sample was taken from a study of blood T cell repertoires in COVID-19. Across the study: The United States, Italy and Spain provided the acute and convalescent COVID-19 samples.

Germline loops: CDR1 MDHEN, CDR2 SYDVKM. With 8 bases clipped from V and 0 bases from J, the junction kept 7 bases outside the gene matches. The CDR3 is 14 amino acids. This TCR was recovered from a man younger than 40 with COVID-19, enrolled during active disease. Specimen: peripheral blood. This chain links TRBV28 with TRBJ2-7, with TRBD2 matching 7 bases. The CDR3 region is CASGGEVSSYEQYF. CDR3 coding DNA: TGTGCCAGCGGGGGGGAAGTCAGCTCCTACGAGCAGTACTTC.